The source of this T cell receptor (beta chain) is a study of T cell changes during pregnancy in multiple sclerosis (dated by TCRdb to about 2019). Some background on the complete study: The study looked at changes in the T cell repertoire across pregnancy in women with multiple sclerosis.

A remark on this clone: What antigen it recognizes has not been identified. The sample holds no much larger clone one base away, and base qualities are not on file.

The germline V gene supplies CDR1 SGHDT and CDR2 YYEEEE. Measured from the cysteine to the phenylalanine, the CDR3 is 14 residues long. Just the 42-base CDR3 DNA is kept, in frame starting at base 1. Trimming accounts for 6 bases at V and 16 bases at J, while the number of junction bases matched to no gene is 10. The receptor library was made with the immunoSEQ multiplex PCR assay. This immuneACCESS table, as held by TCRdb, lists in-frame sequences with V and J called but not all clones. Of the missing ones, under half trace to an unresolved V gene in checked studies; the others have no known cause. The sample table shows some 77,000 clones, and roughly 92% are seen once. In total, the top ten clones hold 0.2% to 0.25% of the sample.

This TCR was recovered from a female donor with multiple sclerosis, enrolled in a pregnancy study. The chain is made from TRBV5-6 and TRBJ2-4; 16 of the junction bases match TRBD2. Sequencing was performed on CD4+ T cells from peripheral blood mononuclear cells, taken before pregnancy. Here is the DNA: TGTGCCAGCACCATGAGGGGACTAGCGGGAGGGCTATACTTC. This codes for CASTMRGLAGGLYF. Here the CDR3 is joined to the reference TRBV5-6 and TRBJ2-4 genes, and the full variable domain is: DAGVTQSPTHLIKTRGQQVTLRCSPKSGHDTVSWYQQALGQGPQFIFQYYEEEERQRGNFPDRFSGHQFPNYSSELNVNALLLGDSALYLCASTMRGLAGGLYFGAGTRLSVL.